This entry lists 24 T cell receptor beta chains sequenced from one sample in a study of shared clonotypes between healthy human individuals. Method: immunoSEQ multiplex PCR; TCRdb's copy keeps in-frame clones and lacks some. The sample yields 2 million to 2.5 million clones, roughly 95% seen once. In the naive CD8 group, cells lacked CD45RO and were positively selected for CCR7, so terminally differentiated effector memory CD45RA+ cells were left out. Sample: naive CD8+ T cells sorted from blood. These receptor sequences come from a man between 18 and 29 years old in good health.

This chain uses TRBV7-3 with TRBJ2-1; no definite D call. Trimming pared 1 base from V and 6 bases from J, leaving 10 bases between. Per germline, CDR1 SGHTA and CDR2 FQGTGA. The CDR3 totals 14 residues. The CDR3 coding sequence is TGTGCCAGCAGCTTAAATACTGGTTTCAATGAGCAGTTCTTC. Translated: CASSLNTGFNEQFF.

The rearrangement uses TRBV7-9 and TRBJ2-1, with 8 bases identical to TRBD1. CDR3 length equals 15 residues. The germline V gene encodes CDR1 SEHNR and CDR2 FQNEAQ (reference sequence). With 3 bases clipped from V and 7 bases from J, the junction kept 8 bases outside the gene matches. CDR3 amino acids: CASSLTGTGLNEQFF. The DNA for the CDR3 is TGTGCCAGCAGCTTGACCGGGACAGGCCTTAATGAGCAGTTCTTC.

A note on this clone: The sample has other DNA sequences that encode this CDR3 too. The chain combines TRBV11-2 with TRBJ2-7, with D maybe TRBD1 (6 bases). Per the germline V gene, CDR1 is SGHAT and CDR2 is FQNNGV. Between the trimmed V and J ends, which lost 5 bases and 4 bases, there was a span of 12 bases. The CDR3 has 13 residues. The CDR3 here is CASSLPGVYEQYF. The CDR3 DNA reads TGTGCCAGCAGCCTTCCAGGGGTATACGAGCAGTACTTC. The whole variable domain, remainder taken from reference TRBV11-2 and TRBJ2-7, is EAGVAQSPRYKIIEKRQSVAFWCNPISGHATLYWYQQILGQGPKLLIQFQNNGVVDDSQLPKDRFSAERLKGVDSTLKIQPAKLEDSAVYLCASSLPGVYEQYFGPGTRLTVT.

The chain uses TRBV11-2 and TRBJ2-5, with 9 bases matching TRBD2. The CDR3 has 17 residues. Per germline, CDR1 SGHAT and CDR2 FQNNGV. V dropped 3 bases and J dropped 0; count of bases not matched to a gene: 8. The CDR3 nucleotides read TGTGCCAGCAGCTTGGGAGCTAGCGGGGCCGACCAAGAGACCCAGTACTTC. Residues: CASSLGASGADQETQYF.

The V call is TRBV9, the J call TRBJ1-1, with a possible D match to TRBD1 (6 bases). Germline V gene data show CDR1 as SGDLS and CDR2 as YYNGEE. The CDR3 contains 17 residues. Trimming stripped 4 bases from V and 6 bases from J, with 25 bases between. The CDR3, as DNA: TGTGCCAGCAGCCCAGAGGGCTCCGTACAGGGAGGTGCTGAAGCTTTCTTT. Its translation: CASSPEGSVQGGAEAFF.

V and J are TRBV5-6 and TRBJ2-2; no clear D. The germline CDR1 and CDR2 sequences are SGHDT and YYEEEE. Trimming left V 3 bases short and J 5 bases short, with 11 bases between. The CDR3 loop spans 14 amino acids. The CDR3 protein is CASSSGSWTGELFF. DNA of the CDR3: TGTGCCAGCAGCTCAGGTAGTTGGACCGGGGAGCTGTTTTTT.

Note on this clone: Other nucleotide sequences from this sample produce the same CDR3. The chain couples TRBV15 to TRBJ2-7, with a weak D call TRBD1 (5 bases). Germline CDR1 reads LNHNV; CDR2 reads YYDKDF (reference sequence). Trimming pared 3 bases from V and 0 bases from J, leaving 6 bases between. The CDR3 contains 13 residues. CDR3 amino acids: CATSRDNSYEQYF. DNA of the CDR3: TGTGCCACCAGCAGGGACAACTCCTACGAGCAGTACTTC.

The chain carries TRBV28 and TRBJ1-5; 10 bases align to TRBD1. Looked up from germline, CDR1 is MDHEN and CDR2 is SYDVKM. This CDR3 has 14 residues. Trimming removed 4 bases from V and 8 bases from J; junction bases left unmatched: 5. CDR3: CASSSDRGLEPQHF. CDR3 nucleotide sequence: TGTGCCAGCAGTTCAGACAGGGGGCTAGAGCCCCAGCATTTT.

For the CDR3, the DNA is TGTGCCAGCAGCCCCTACACCACTGGACGGCTGACCTACGAGCAGTACTTC. It codes for CASSPYTTGRLTYEQYF. This chain uses TRBV7-9 with TRBJ2-7; D not resolved. In germline, CDR1 is SEHNR, CDR2 FQNEAQ (reference sequence). V dropped 5 bases and J dropped 2 bases, with 22 bases sitting between them. The CDR3 extends over 17 amino acids.

Points on this clone: Other DNA variants within this sample encode the same CDR3. The rearrangement links TRBV6-5 to TRBJ1-2, with D possibly being TRBD1 (6 bases). There are 14 residues in the CDR3. Trimming removed 1 base at V and 6 bases at J, with 12 bases between. Germline V CDR1 and CDR2: MNHEY, SVGAGI. DNA of the CDR3: TGTGCCAGCAGTTACTTGGAGGGGGTCAATGGCTACACCTTC. This sequence encodes CASSYLEGVNGYTF.

About this clone itself: This same CDR3 is encoded by further DNA sequences in the sample. The CDR3 reads CAWRVGNTEAFF. For the CDR3, the DNA is TGTGCCTGGAGGGTGGGGAACACTGAAGCTTTCTTT. This chain uses TRBV30 with TRBJ1-1; D is uncertain. Germline CDR1 is GTSNPN and CDR2 is SVGIG (reference sequence). Deletions cut 3 bases from V and 1 base from J, with 6 bases between. The CDR3 loop spans 12 amino acids.

The CDR3 DNA is TGTGCCAGCACCGACTTCAGGGCACCCACTGAAGCTTTCTTT. Its protein product is CASTDFRAPTEAFF. V gene TRBV7-2 combines with J gene TRBJ1-1; a weak D match, TRBD1 (5 bases). CDR1 is SGHTA, CDR2 FQGNSA, per germline. V was clipped by 7 bases and J by 4 bases, with 16 bases between them. The CDR3 is 14 amino acids. The whole variable domain, remainder taken from reference TRBV7-2 and TRBJ1-1, is GAGVSQSPSNKVTEKGKDVELRCDPISGHTALYWYRQSLGQGLEFLIYFQGNSAPDKSGLPSDRFSAERTGGSVSTLTIQRTQQEDSAVYLCASTDFRAPTEAFFGQGTRLTVV.

The rearrangement joins TRBV27 to TRBJ2-6; D is unclear. The V gene's germline CDR1 is MNHEY and CDR2 SMNVEV (reference sequence). The CDR3 contains 16 residues. Trimming stripped 4 bases from V and 4 bases from J, with 14 bases between. CDR3 in amino acids: CASSSTHVKGANVLTF. The DNA of the CDR3 is TGTGCCAGCAGTTCAACCCACGTTAAGGGGGCCAACGTCCTGACTTTC. The whole variable domain, filled in from reference TRBV27 and TRBJ2-6, reads EAQVTQNPRYLITVTGKKLTVTCSQNMNHEYMSWYRQDPGLGLRQIYYSMNVEVTDKGDVPEGYKVSRKEKRNFPLILESPSPNQTSLYFCASSSTHVKGANVLTFGAGSRLTVL.

CDR3 coding DNA: TGTGCCAGCAGGGATAACAGGGGTTTCTCCTACGAGCAGTACTTC. Its translation is CASRDNRGFSYEQYF. The genes are TRBV2 and TRBJ2-7; TRBD1 matches at 7 bases. The CDR3 is made up of 15 amino acids. Germline CDR1 SNHLY, CDR2 FYNNEI. V shed 6 bases and J 0 bases; nucleotides not matched to a gene: 8.

This chain uses TRBV27 with TRBJ1-2; a possible D gene is TRBD1 (5 bases). The CDR3 is 15 amino acids. With 0 bases removed from V and 4 bases from J, the gap between germline ends came to 12 bases. The V gene's germline CDR1 is MNHEY and CDR2 SMNVEV (reference sequence). The CDR3 DNA is TGTGCCAGCAGTTTATCCGTCGCGGGGGTCTATGGCTACACCTTC. Translated, it gives CASSLSVAGVYGYTF.

This chain joins TRBV29-1 and TRBJ2-1; 8 bases line up with TRBD2. CDR3 size: 13 residues. Trimming removed 6 bases from V and 6 bases from J; junction bases left unmatched: 7. Per germline, CDR1 SQVTM and CDR2 ANQGSEA. CDR3 loop: CSVKLADPNEQFF. In nucleotides, the CDR3 is TGCAGCGTCAAACTAGCGGATCCCAATGAGCAGTTCTTC.

On this clone: The same CDR3 can be traced to other DNA sequences in this sample. This chain joins TRBV27 and TRBJ2-2, with D perhaps being TRBD1 or TRBD2 (5 bases each). Trimming cost V 3 bases and J 7 bases, with 6 bases left between them. The length of the CDR3 is 12 residues. Germline assignment: CDR1 MNHEY and CDR2 SMNVEV (reference sequence). CDR3 sequence (DNA): TGTGCCAGCAGTTTTGGGGGCGGGGAGCTGTTTTTT. Its protein is CASSFGGGELFF.

Comments on this clone: Other DNA variants within this sample encode the same CDR3. The chain carries TRBV7-9 and TRBJ1-1; 8 bases line up with TRBD1. With 0 bases clipped from V and 5 bases from J, the junction kept 5 bases outside the gene matches. CDR1 and CDR2 from the germline V gene are SEHNR and FQNEAQ (reference sequence). CDR3 length: 15 residues. The CDR3 DNA reads as TGTGCCAGCAGCTTAGCACAGGGGGAAGATACTGAAGCTTTCTTT. It codes for CASSLAQGEDTEAFF.

This chain joins TRBV13 and TRBJ1-1; D gene uncertain. Trimming left V 7 bases short and J 5 bases short, with 14 bases between. The CDR3 has 13 amino acids. CDR1 is PRHDT and CDR2 is FYEKMQ in the germline V gene (reference sequence). CDR3: CASIEGVGTEAFF. The CDR3 DNA sequence: TGTGCCAGCATTGAGGGAGTGGGTACTGAAGCTTTCTTT. Full variable domain (rest looked up from reference TRBV13 and TRBJ1-1): AAGVIQSPRHLIKEKRETATLKCYPIPRHDTVYWYQQGPGQDPQFLISFYEKMQSDKGSIPDRFSAQQFSDYHSELNMSSLELGDSALYFCASIEGVGTEAFFGQGTRLTVV.

V is TRBV9 and J is TRBJ2-5; D unclear. This CDR3 has 16 amino acids. In germline, CDR1 is SGDLS, CDR2 YYNGEE. V gave up 0 bases and J gave up 3 bases, with 15 bases separating them. CDR3 DNA: TGTGCCAGCAGCGTAGCAGATTGGGTTAGCAAAGAGACCCAGTACTTC. Its protein is CASSVADWVSKETQYF.

Comments on this clone: Other DNA sequences in the same sample also yield this CDR3. J is TRBJ2-1 and V is TRBV5-1; TRBD2 matches at 7 bases. The CDR3 runs 15 residues. The V segment lost 0 bases and the J segment 2 bases; nucleotides outside the gene matches: 2. CDR1 and CDR2 from the germline V gene are SGHRS and YFSETQ. Here the CDR3 DNA reads TGCGCCAGCAGCTTGGCTAGCGGAACCTACAATGAGCAGTTCTTC. It is translated as CASSLASGTYNEQFF.

This clone was detected once. V usage is TRBV5-4 and J usage is TRBJ2-5; unclear D gene. V was clipped by 0 bases and J by 2 bases, with 2 bases between them. CDR1 and CDR2 (germline): SGHNT, YYREEE (reference sequence). The CDR3 consists of 12 residues. The CDR3 bases are TGTGCCAGCAGCTTGGAGCAAGAGACCCAGTACTTC. This encodes CASSLEQETQYF.

This clone was found once. V usage is TRBV4-1 and J usage is TRBJ2-7, with 7 bases matching TRBD2. Trimming cost V 2 bases and J 1 base; bases outside gene matches: 5. The CDR3 length is 15 residues. Germline-derived CDR1 and CDR2 are MGHRA and YSYEKL. The CDR3 loop reads CASSQTLAESYEQYF. CDR3 DNA: TGCGCCAGCAGCCAAACCCTAGCGGAGTCCTACGAGCAGTACTTC.

The CDR3 nucleotides are TGCGCCAGCAGTGAGTGGGGGGGCTACCCCTCCTACGAGCAGTACTTC. Protein: CASSEWGGYPSYEQYF. This chain connects TRBV10-2 to TRBJ2-7, with a tentative D call TRBD2 (7 bases). The CDR3 runs 16 residues. CDR1 and CDR2 (germline): WSHSY, SAAADI. Trimming removed 1 base from V and 0 bases from J, with 13 bases in between.